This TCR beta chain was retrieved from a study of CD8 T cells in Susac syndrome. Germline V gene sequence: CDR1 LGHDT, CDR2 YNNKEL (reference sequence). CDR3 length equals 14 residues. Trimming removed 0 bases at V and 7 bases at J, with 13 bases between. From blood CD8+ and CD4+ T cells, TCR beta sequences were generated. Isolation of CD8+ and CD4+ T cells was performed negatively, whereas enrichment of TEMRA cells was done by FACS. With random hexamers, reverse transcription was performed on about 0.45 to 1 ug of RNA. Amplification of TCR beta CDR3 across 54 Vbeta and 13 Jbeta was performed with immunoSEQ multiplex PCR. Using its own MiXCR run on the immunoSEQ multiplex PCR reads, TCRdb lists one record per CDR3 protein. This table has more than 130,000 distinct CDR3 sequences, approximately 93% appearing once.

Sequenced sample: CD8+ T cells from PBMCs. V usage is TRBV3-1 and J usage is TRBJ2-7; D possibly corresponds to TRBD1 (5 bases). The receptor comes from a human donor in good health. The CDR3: CASSQDPGSREQYF. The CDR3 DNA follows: TGTGCCAGCAGCCAAGACCCAGGGTCCCGGGAGCAGTACTTC.